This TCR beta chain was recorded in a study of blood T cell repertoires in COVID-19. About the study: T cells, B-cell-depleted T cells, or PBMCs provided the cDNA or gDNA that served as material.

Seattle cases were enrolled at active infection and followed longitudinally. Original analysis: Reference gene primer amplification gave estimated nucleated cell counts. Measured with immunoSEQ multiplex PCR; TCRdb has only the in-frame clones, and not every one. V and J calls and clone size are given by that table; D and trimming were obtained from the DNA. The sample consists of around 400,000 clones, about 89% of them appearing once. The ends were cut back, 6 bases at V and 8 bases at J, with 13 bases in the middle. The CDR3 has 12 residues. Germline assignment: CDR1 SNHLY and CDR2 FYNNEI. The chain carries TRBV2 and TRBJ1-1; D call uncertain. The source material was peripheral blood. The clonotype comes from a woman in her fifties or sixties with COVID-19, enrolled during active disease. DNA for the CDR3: TGTGCCAGCAGCCGATCGGGGATCGAAGCTTTCTTT. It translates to CASSRSGIEAFF.